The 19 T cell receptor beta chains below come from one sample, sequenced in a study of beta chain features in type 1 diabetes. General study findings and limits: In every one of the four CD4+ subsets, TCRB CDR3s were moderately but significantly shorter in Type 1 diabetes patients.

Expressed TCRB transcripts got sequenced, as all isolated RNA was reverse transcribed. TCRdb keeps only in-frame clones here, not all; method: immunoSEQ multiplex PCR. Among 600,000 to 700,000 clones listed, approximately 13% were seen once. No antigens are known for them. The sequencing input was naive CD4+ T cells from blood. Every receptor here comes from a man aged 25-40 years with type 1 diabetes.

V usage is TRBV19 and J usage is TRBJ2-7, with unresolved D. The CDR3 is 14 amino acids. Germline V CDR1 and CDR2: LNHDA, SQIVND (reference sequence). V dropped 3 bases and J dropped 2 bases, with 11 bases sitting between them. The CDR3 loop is CASSMSRGPYEQYF. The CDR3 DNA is TGTGCCAGTAGTATGTCGAGAGGTCCCTACGAGCAGTACTTC.

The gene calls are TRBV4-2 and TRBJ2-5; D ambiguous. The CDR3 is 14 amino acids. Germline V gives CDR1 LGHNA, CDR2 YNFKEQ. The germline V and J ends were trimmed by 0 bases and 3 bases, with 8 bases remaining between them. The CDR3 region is CASSQDVHEETQYF. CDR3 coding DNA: TGTGCCAGCAGCCAAGATGTGCATGAAGAGACCCAGTACTTC.

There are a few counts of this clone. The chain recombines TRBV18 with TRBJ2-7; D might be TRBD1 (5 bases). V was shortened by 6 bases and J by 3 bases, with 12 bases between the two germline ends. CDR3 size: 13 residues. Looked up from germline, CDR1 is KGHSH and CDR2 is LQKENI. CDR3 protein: CASSPGLGYEQYF. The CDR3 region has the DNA TGTGCCAGCTCCCCAGGGTTGGGCTACGAGCAGTACTTC.

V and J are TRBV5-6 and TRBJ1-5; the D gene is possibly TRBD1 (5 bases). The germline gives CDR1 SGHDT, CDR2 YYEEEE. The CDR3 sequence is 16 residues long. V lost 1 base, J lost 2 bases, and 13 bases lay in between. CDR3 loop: CASSLSGGKGNQPQHF. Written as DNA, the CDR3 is TGTGCCAGCAGCTTGTCCGGGGGGAAGGGCAATCAGCCCCAGCATTTT.

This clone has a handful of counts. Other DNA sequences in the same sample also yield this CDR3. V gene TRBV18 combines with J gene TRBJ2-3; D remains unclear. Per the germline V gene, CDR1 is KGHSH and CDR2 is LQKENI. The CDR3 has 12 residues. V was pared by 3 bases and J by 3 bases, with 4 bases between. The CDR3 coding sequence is TGTGCCAGCTCACCGGGAACAGATACGCAGTATTTT. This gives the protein CASSPGTDTQYF.

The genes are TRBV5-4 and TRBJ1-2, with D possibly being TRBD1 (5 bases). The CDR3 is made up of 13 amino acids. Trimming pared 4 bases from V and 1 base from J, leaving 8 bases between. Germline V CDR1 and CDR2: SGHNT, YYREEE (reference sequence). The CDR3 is CASSTDINYGYTF. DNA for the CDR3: TGTGCCAGCAGCACGGACATTAACTATGGCTACACCTTC.

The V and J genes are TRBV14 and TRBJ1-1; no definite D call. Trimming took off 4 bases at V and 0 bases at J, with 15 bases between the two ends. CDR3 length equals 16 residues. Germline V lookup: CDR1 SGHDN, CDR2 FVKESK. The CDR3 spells CASSLHAPVLNTEAFF. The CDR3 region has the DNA TGTGCCAGCAGCCTCCACGCCCCGGTTTTGAACACTGAAGCTTTCTTT.

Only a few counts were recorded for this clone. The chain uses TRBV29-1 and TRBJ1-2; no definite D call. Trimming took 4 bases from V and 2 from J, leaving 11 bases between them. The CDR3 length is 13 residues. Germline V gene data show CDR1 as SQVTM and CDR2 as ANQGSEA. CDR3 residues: CSVVRGLNYGYTF. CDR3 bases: TGCAGCGTTGTCCGCGGGCTAAACTATGGCTACACCTTC.

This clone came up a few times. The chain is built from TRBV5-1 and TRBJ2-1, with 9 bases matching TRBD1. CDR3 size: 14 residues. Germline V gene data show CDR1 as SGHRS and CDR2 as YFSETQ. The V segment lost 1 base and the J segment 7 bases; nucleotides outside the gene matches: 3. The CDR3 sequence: CASSLTGGPNEQFF. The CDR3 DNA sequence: TGCGCCAGCAGCTTGACAGGGGGCCCGAATGAGCAGTTCTTC.

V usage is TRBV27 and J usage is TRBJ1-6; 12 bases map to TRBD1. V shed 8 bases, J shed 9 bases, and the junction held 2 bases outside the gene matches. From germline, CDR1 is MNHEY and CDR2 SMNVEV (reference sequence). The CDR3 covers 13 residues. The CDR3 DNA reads TGTGCCAGCCGGGACAGGGGGCTTTCACCCCTCCACTTT. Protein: CASRDRGLSPLHF.

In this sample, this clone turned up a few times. CDR3 loop: CASSFRLAGIETQYF. Here the CDR3 DNA reads TGTGCCAGCAGCTTTCGGCTAGCGGGGATAGAGACCCAGTACTTC. The J gene is TRBJ2-5, the V gene TRBV7-2; 9 bases fit TRBD2. Per the germline V gene, CDR1 is SGHTA and CDR2 is FQGNSA. This CDR3 is built from 15 residues. V trimming: 3 bases; J trimming: 4 bases; junction bases outside the gene matches: 6. Drawing the rest from reference TRBV7-2 and TRBJ2-5, the complete variable domain is GAGVSQSPSNKVTEKGKDVELRCDPISGHTALYWYRQSLGQGLEFLIYFQGNSAPDKSGLPSDRFSAERTGGSVSTLTIQRTQQEDSAVYLCASSFRLAGIETQYFGPGTRLLVL.

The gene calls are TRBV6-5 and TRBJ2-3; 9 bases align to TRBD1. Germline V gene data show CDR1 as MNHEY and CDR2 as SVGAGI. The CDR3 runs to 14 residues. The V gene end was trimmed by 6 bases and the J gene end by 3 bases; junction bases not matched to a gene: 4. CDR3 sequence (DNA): TGTGCCAGCAGGCGACAGGGGGGGACAGATACGCAGTATTTT. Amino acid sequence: CASRRQGGTDTQYF.

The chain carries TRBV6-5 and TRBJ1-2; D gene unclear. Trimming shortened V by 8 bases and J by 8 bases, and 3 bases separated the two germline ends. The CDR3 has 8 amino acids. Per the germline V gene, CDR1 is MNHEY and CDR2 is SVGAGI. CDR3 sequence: CASDGYTF. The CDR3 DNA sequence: TGTGCCAGCGACGGCTACACCTTC.

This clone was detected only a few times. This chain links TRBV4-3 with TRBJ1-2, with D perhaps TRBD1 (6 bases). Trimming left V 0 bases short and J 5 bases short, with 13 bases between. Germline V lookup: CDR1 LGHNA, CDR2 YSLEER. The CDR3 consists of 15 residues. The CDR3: CASSQEWGPGYGYTF. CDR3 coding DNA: TGCGCCAGCAGCCAAGAGTGGGGGCCGGGGTATGGCTACACCTTC.

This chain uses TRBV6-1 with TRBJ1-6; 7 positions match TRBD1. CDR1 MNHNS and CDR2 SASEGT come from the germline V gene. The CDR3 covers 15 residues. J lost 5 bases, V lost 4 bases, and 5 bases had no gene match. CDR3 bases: TGTGCCAGCAGTGCCCGACAGGGAGATAATTCACCCCTCCACTTT. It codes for CASSARQGDNSPLHF.

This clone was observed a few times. The DNA for the CDR3 is TGTGCCAGCAGGGTGACAGGGAGCTCCTACAATGAGCAGTTCTTC. Amino acid sequence: CASRVTGSSYNEQFF. The chain recombines TRBV2 with TRBJ2-1; TRBD1 matches 7 bases. The CDR3 runs 15 residues. J lost 0 bases, V lost 6 bases, and 5 bases had no gene match. From germline, CDR1 is SNHLY and CDR2 FYNNEI. Complete variable domain (other parts from reference TRBV2 and TRBJ2-1): EPEVTQTPSHQVTQMGQEVILRCVPISNHLYFYWYRQILGQKVEFLVSFYNNEISEKSEIFDDQFSVERPDGSNFTLKIRSTKLEDSAMYFCASRVTGSSYNEQFFGPGTRLTVL.

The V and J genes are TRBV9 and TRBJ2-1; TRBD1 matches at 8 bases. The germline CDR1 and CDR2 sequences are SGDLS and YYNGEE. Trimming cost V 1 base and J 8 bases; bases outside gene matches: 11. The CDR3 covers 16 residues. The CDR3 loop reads CASSVQSQGARDEQFF. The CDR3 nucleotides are TGTGCCAGCAGCGTACAGTCCCAGGGGGCGCGCGATGAGCAGTTCTTC.

The CDR3 here is CASSHGPSNQPQHF. CDR3 in DNA: TGTGCCAGCAGCCATGGACCGAGCAATCAGCCCCAGCATTTT. The chain combines TRBV7-2 with TRBJ1-5; no reliable D call. Germline V CDR1 and CDR2: SGHTA, FQGNSA. The CDR3 totals 14 residues. Trimming shortened V by 5 bases and J by 1 base, and 9 bases separated the two germline ends.

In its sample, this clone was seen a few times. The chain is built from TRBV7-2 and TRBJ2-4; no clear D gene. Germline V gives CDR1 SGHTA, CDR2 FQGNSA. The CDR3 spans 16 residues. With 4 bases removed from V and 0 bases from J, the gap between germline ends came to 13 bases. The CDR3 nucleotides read TGTGCCAGCAGCTCACTGGGGTTACTAGCCAAAAACATTCAGTACTTC. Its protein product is CASSSLGLLAKNIQYF.